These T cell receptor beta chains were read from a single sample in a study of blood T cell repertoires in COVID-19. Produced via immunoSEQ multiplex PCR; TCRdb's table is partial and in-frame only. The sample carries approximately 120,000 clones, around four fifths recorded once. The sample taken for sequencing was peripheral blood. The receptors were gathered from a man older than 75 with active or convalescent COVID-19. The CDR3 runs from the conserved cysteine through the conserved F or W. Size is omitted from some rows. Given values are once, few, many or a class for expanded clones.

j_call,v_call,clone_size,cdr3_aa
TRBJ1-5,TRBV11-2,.,CASSQQGRGNQPQHF
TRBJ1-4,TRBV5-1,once,CASSLIGGGVEKLFF
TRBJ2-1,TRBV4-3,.,CASSQSAVPSSYNEQFF
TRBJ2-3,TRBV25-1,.,CASSEREFTDTQYF
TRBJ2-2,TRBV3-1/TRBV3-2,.,CASSQVGEDRGTGELFF
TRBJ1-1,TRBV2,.,CASRTRENTEAFF
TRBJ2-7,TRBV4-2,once,CASSQGLHREQYF
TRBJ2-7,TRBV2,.,CASSSGQTWGYEQYF
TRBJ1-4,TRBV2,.,CASARVNEKLFF
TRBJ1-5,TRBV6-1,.,CASSEVSSQPQHF
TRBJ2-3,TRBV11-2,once,CASSSGVNQAADTQYF
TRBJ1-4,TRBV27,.,CASRKGQGTNEKLFF
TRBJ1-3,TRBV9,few,CASSDRVGNTIYF
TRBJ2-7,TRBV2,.,CASSRQGGQYEQYF
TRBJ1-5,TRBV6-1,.,CASSDSEGGNQPQHF
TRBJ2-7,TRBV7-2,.,CASSLGPSTTQYF
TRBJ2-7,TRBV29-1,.,CSVVVGASTNSYEQYF
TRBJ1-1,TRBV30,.,CAWGANTEAFF
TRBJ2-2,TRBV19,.,CASSRAGGYTGELFF
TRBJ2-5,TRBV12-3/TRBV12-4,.,CASSFRYSQYF
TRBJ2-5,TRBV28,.,CASSITGIQETQYF
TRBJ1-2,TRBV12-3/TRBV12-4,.,CASTAQGADGYTF
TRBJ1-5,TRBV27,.,CASRVWASSNQPQHF
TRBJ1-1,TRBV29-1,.,CSAERGGVMNTEAFF
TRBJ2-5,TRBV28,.,CASWGQQETQYF
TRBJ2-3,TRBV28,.,CASSPGLAGDTQYF
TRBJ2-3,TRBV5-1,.,CASSSVAGAPGDTQYF
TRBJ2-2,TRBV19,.,CASATGGNTGELFF
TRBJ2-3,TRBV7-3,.,CASSSHRTDTQYF
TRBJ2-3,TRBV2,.,CASRSGGAGTDTQYF
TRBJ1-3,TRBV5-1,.,CASSTTTGGSSGNTIYF
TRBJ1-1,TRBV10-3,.,CAISEAIGDTEAFF
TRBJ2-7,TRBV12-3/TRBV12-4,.,CASSYSLSGEQYF
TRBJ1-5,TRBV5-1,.,CASSLETDQPQHF
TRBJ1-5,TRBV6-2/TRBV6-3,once,CASSLTGPGGPQHF
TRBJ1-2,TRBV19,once,CASSIKELESGGYTF
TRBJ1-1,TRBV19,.,CASRGTLVNEAFF
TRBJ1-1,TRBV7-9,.,CASSLGDGAWGHTEAFF
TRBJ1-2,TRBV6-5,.,CASRTTDYGYTF
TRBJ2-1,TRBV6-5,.,CASSYHPPRGVVFF
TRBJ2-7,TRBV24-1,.,CATSDKGDPSYEQYF
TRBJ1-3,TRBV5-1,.,CASSLTGDTIYF